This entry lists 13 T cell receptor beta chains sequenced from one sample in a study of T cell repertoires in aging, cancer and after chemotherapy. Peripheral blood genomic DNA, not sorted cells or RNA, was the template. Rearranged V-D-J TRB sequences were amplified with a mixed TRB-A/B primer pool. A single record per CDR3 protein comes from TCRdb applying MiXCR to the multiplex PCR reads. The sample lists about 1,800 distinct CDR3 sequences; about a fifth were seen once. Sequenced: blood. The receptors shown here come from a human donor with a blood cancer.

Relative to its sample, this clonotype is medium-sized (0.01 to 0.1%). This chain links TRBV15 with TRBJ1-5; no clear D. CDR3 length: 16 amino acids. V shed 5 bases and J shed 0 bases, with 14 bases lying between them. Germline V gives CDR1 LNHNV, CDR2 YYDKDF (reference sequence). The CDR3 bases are TGTGCCACCAGCCCTCGGAGGCAAGTTAGCAATCAGCCCCAGCATTTT. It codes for CATSPRRQVSNQPQHF.

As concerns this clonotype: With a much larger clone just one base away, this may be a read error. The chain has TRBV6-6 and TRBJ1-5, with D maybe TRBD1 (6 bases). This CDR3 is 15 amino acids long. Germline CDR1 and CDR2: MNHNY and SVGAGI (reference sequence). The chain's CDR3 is CASRTGGIGNQSQHF. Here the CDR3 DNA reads TGTGCCAGCAGGACAGGAGGGATCGGCAATCAGTCCCAGCATTTT.

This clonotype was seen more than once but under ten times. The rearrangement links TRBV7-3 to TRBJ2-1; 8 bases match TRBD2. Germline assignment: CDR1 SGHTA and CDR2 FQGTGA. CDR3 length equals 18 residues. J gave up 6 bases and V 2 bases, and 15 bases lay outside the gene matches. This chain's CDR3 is CASSLQAGVPLAANEQFF. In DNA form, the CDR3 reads TGTGCCAGCAGCTTACAAGCGGGGGTGCCGTTAGCGGCCAATGAGCAGTTCTTC.

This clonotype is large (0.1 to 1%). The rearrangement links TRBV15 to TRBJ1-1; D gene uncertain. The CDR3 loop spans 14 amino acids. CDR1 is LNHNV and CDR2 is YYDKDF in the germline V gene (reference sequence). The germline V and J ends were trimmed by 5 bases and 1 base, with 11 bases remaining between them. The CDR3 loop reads CATSPVTRNTEAFF. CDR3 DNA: TGTGCCACCAGCCCCGTTACCAGGAACACTGAAGCTTTCTTT.

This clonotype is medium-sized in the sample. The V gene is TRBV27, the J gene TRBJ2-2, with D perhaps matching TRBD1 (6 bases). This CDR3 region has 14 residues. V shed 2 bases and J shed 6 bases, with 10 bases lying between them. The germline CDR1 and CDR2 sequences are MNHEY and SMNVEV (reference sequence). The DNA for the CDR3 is TGTGCCAGCAGTTTAAGGGGGTACGCCGGGGAGCTGTTTTTT. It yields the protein CASSLRGYAGELFF.

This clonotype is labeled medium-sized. The CDR3 bases are TGTGCCAGCAGTTATACCCCCGGGAACACTGAAGCTTTCTTT. It is translated as CASSYTPGNTEAFF. This chain uses TRBV12-3 or TRBV12-4 with TRBJ1-1; D gene unclear. The CDR3 is 14 amino acids. V lost 4 bases to trimming and J lost 1 base, with 10 bases between them.

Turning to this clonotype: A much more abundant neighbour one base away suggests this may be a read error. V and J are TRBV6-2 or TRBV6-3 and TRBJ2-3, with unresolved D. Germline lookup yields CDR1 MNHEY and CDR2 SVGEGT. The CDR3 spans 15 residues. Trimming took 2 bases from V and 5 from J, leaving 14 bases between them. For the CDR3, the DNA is TGTGCCAGCAGTTACCCGCCCCTGGGGATAGATACGCAGTATTTT. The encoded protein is CASSYPPLGIDTQYF.

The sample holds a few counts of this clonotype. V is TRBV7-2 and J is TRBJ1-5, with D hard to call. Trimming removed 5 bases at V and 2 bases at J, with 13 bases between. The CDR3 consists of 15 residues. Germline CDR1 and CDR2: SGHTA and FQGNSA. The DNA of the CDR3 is TGTGCCAGCAGCCAGGATCTGACCGGCAATCAGCCCCAGCATTTT. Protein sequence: CASSQDLTGNQPQHF.

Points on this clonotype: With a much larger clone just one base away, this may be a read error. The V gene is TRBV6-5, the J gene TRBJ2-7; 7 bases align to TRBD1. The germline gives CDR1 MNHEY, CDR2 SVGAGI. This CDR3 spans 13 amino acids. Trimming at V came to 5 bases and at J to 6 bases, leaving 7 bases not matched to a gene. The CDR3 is CASSEAKGAEQYF. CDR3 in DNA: TGTGCCAGCAGTGAAGCTAAGGGGGCCGAGCAGTACTTC.

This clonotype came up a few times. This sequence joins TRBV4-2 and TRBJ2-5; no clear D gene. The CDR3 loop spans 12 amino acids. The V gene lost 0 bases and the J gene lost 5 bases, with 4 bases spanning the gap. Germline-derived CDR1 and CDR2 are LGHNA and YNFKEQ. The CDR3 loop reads CASSQDKETQYF. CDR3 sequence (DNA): TGTGCCAGCAGCCAAGATAAGGAGACCCAGTACTTC.

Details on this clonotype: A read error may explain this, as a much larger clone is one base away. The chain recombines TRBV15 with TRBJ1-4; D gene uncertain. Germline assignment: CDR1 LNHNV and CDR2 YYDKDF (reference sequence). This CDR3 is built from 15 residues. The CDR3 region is CATSRDGQANEKLIF. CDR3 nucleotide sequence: TGTGCCACCAGCAGAGACGGGCAAGCAAATGAAAAACTGATTTTT.

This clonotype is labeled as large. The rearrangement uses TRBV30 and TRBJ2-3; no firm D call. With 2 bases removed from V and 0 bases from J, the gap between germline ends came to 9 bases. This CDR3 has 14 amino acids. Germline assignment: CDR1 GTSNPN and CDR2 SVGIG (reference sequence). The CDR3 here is CAWSMYTSTDTQYF. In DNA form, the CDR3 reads TGTGCCTGGAGTATGTACACTAGCACAGATACGCAGTATTTT.

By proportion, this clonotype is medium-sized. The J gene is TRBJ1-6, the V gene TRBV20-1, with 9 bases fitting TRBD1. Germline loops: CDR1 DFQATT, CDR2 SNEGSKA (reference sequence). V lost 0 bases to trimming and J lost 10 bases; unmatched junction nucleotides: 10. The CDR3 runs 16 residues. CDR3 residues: CSARDVNTGGGSPLHF. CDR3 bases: TGCAGTGCTAGAGACGTAAACACAGGGGGCGGGTCACCCCTCCACTTT.